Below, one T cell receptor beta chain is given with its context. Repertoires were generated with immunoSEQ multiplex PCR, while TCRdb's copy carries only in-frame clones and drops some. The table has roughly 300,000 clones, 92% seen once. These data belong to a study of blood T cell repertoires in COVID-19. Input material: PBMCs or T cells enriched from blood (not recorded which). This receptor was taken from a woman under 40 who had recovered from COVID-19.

CDR3 coding DNA: TGTGCCAGCAGGCGTACAGGGGGCACTGAAGCTTTCTTT. Translated, it gives CASRRTGGTEAFF. The gene calls are TRBV3-1 (or the pseudogene TRBV3-2) and TRBJ1-1; 8 positions match TRBD1. With V trimmed by 6 bases and J by 4 bases, 4 bases remained unmatched. The CDR3 has 13 residues. Germline assignment: CDR1 LGHDT and CDR2 YNNKEL (reference sequence).